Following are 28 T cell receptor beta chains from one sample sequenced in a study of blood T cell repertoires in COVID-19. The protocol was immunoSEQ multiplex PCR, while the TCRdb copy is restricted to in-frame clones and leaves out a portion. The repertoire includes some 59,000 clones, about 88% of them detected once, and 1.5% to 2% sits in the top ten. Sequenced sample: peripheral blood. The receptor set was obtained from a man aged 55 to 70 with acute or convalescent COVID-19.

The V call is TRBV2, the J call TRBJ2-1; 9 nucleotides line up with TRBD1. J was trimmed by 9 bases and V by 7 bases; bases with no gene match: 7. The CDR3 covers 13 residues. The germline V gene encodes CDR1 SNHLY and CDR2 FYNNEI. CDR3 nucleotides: TGTGCCAGCATGCCTGACAGGGGGACTGAGCAGTTCTTC. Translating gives CASMPDRGTEQFF.

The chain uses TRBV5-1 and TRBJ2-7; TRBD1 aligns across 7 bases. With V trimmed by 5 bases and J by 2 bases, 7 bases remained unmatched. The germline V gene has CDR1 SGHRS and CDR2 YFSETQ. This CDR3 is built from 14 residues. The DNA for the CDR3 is TGCGCCAGCAGTCCGAGACAGGGTCCCTACGAGCAGTACTTC. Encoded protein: CASSPRQGPYEQYF.

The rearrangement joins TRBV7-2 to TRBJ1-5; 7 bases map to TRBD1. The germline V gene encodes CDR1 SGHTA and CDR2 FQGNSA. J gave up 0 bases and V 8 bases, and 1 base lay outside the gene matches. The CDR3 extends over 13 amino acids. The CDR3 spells CASRDSSNQPQHF. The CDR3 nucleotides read TGTGCCAGCCGGGACAGTAGCAATCAGCCCCAGCATTTT.

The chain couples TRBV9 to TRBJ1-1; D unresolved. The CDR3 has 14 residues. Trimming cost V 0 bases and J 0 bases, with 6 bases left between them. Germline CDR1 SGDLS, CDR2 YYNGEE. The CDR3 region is CASSVGPVNTEAFF. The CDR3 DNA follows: TGTGCCAGCAGCGTAGGTCCTGTGAACACTGAAGCTTTCTTT.

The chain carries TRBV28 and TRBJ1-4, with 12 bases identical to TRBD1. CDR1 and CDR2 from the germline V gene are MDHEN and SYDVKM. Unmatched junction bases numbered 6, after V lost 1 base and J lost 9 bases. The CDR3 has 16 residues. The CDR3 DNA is TGTGCCAGCAGTTTATTTGCGGGACAGGGGGCGAAAAAACTGTTTTTT. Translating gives CASSLFAGQGAKKLFF. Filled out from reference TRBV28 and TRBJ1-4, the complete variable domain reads DVKVTQSSRYLVKRTGEKVFLECVQDMDHENMFWYRQDPGLGLRLIYFSYDVKMKEKGDIPEGYSVSREKKERFSLILESASTNQTSMYLCASSLFAGQGAKKLFFGSGTQLSVL.

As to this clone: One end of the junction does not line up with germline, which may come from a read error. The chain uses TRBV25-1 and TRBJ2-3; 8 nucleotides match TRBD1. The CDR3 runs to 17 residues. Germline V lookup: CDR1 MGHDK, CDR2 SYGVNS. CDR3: CASSEPSGGRGPETQYF. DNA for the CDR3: TGTGCCAGCAGTGAACCTTCAGGGGGCAGGGGCCCAGAAACGCAGTATTTT.

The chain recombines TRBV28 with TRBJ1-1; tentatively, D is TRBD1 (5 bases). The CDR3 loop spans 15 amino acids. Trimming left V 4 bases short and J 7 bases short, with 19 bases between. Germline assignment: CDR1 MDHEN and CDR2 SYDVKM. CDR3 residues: CASSSFSKGWSEAFF. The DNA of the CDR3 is TGTGCCAGCAGTTCATTCAGTAAGGGGTGGAGTGAAGCTTTCTTT.

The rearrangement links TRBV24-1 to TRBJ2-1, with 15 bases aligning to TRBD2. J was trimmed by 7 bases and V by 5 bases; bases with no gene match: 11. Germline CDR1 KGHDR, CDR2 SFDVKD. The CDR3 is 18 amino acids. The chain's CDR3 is CATSGPDRGLAGGNEQFF. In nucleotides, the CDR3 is TGTGCCACCAGTGGCCCAGACCGGGGACTAGCGGGGGGAAATGAGCAGTTCTTC.

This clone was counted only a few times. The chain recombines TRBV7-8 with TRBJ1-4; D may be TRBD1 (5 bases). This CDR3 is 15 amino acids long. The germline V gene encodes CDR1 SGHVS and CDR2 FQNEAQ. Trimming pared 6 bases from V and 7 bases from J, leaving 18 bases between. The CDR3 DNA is TGTGCCAGCAGGGCGTCCGGGACTAATTTTGAAAAACTGTTTTTT. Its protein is CASRASGTNFEKLFF.

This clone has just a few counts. CDR3: CASSLGTGVALGTEAFF. CDR3 nucleotide sequence: TGTGCCAGCAGCTTAGGTACAGGGGTGGCCCTCGGCACTGAAGCTTTCTTT. The chain is built from TRBV11-2 and TRBJ1-1; 7 bases match TRBD1. J lost 4 bases, V lost 1 base, and 12 bases had no gene match. Germline CDR1 SGHAT, CDR2 FQNNGV. The CDR3 consists of 17 residues. Filled out from reference TRBV11-2 and TRBJ1-1, the complete variable domain reads EAGVAQSPRYKIIEKRQSVAFWCNPISGHATLYWYQQILGQGPKLLIQFQNNGVVDDSQLPKDRFSAERLKGVDSTLKIQPAKLEDSAVYLCASSLGTGVALGTEAFFGQGTRLTVV.

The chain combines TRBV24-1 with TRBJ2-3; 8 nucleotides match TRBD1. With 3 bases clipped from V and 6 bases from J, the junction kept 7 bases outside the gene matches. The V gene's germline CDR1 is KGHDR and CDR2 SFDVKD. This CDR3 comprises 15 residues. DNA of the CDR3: TGTGCCACCAGTGATAGCCAGGGGGCGAGGGATACGCAGTATTTT. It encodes CATSDSQGARDTQYF.

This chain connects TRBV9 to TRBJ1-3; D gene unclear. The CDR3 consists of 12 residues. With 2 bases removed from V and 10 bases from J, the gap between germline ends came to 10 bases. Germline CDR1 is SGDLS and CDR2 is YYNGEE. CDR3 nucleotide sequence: TGTGCCAGCAGCGTTCCAACTCCTACCATATATTTT. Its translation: CASSVPTPTIYF.

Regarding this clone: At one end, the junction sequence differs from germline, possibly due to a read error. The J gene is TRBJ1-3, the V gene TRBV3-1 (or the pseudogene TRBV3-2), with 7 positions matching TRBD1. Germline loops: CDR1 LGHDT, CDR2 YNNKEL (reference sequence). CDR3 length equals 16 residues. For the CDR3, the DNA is TGTGCCAGCAGCCAAGGTTGGGGACAGAATATGCCGACCTTGGATTTT. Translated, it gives CASSQGWGQNMPTLDF.

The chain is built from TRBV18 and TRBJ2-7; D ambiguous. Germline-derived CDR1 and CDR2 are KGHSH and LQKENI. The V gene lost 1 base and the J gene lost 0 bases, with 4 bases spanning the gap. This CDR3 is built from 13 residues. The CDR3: CASSPLASYEQYF. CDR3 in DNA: TGTGCCAGCTCACCACTGGCCTCCTACGAGCAGTACTTC.

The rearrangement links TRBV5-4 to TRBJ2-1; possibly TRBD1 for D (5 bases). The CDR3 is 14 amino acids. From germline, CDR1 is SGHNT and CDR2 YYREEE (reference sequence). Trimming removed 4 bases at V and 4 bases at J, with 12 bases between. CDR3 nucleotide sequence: TGTGCCAGCAGCCTTCGGGCAGGGTACAATGAGCAGTTCTTC. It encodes CASSLRAGYNEQFF.

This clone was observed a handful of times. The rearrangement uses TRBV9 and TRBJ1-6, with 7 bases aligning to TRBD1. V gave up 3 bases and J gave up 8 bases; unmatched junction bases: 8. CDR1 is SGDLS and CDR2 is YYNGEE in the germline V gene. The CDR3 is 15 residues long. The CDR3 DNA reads TGTGCCAGCAGCGCAAGGACAGGTGAGGATTCACCCCTCCACTTT. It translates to CASSARTGEDSPLHF.

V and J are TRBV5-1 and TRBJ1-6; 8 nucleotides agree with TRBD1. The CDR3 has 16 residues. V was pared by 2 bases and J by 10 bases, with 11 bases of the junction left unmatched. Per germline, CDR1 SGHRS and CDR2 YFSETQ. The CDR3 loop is CASSFSQGATRSPLHF. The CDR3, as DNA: TGCGCCAGCAGCTTTAGTCAGGGGGCAACGAGGTCACCCCTCCACTTT.

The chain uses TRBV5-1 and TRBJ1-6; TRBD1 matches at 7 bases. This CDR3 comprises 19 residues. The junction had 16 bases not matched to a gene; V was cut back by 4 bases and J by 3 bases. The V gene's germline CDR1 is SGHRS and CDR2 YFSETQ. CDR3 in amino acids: CASSPDGRQGPYYNSPLHF. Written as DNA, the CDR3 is TGCGCCAGCAGCCCGGACGGGCGACAGGGACCCTACTATAATTCACCCCTCCACTTT.

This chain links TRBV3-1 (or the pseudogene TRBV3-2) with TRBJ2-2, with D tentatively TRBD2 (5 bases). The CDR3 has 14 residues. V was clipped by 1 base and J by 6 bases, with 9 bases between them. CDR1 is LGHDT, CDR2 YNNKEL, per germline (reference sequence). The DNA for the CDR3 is TGTGCCAGCAGCCAAGCCGGGGTGGCCGGGGAGCTGTTTTTT. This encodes CASSQAGVAGELFF.

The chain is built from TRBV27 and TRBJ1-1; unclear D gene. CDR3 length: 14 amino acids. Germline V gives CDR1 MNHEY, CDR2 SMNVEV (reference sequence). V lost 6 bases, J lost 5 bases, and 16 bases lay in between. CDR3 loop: CASSLKVGVTEAFF. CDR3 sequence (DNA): TGTGCCAGCAGCCTAAAGGTCGGGGTAACTGAAGCTTTCTTT.

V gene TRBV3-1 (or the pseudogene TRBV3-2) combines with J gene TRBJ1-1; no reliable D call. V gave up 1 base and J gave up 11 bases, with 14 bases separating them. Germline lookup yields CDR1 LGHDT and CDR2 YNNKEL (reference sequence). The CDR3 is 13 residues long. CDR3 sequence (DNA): TGTGCCAGCAGCCAAGGCGTTCCAACGCGCGCTTTCTTT. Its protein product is CASSQGVPTRAFF.

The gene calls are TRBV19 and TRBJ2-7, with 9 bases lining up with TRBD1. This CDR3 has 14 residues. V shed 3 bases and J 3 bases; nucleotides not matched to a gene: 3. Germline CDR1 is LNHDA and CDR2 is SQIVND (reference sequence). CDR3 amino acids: CASSIPGQGYEQYF. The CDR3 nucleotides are TGTGCCAGTAGTATCCCGGGACAGGGCTACGAGCAGTACTTC.

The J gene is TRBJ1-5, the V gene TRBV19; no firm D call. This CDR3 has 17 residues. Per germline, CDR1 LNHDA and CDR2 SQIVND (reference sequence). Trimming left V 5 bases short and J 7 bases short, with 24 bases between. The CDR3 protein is CASSLVAGALDWQPQHF. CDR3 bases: TGTGCCAGTAGTCTTGTCGCTGGTGCCCTCGACTGGCAGCCCCAGCATTTT.

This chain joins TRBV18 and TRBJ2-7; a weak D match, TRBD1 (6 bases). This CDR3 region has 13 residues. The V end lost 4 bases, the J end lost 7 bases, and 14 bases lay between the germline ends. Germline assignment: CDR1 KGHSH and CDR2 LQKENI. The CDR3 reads CASSQQGLGEQYF. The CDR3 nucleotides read TGTGCCAGCTCACAACAGGGATTGGGGGAGCAGTACTTC.

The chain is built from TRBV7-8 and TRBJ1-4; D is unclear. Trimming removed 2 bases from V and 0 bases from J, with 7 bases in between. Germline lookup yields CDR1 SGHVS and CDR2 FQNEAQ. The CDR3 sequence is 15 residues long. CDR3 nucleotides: TGTGCCAGCAGCTTACTATCCACAACTAATGAAAAACTGTTTTTT. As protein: CASSLLSTTNEKLFF.

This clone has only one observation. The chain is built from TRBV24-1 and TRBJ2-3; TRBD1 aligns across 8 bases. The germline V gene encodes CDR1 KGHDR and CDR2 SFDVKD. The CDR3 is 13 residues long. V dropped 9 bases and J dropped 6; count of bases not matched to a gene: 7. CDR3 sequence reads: CATGAGGADTQYF. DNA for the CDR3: TGTGCCACCGGGGCAGGGGGCGCGGATACGCAGTATTTT.

The chain's CDR3 is CASSDYPGREGYTF. The CDR3 DNA sequence: TGTGCCAGCAGCGATTATCCAGGGAGGGAGGGCTACACCTTC. This sequence joins TRBV3-1 (or the pseudogene TRBV3-2) and TRBJ1-2; possible D gene TRBD1, 5 bases. The CDR3 totals 14 residues. CDR1 is LGHDT, CDR2 YNNKEL, per germline (reference sequence). The germline V and J ends were trimmed by 5 bases and 8 bases, with 18 bases remaining between them.

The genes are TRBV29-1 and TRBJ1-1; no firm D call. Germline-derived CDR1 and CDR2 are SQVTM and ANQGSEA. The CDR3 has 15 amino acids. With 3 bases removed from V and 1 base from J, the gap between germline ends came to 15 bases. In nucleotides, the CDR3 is TGCAGCGTTGACTTGGCAGGCCTCACGAACACTGAAGCTTTCTTT. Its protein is CSVDLAGLTNTEAFF. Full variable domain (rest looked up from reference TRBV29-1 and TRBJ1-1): SAVISQKPSRDICQRGTSLTIQCQVDSQVTMMFWYRQQPGQSLTLIATANQGSEATYESGFVIDKFPISRPNLTFSTLTVSNMSPEDSSIYLCSVDLAGLTNTEAFFGQGTRLTVV.